The sequence of this TCR beta chain was determined in a study of identical twins. As to this clonotype: As yet, its antigen is unknown.

Findings and limits, study-wide: While abundant cord blood beta clonotypes carried fewer insertions, memory repertoires showed no such pattern.

Germline loops: CDR1 DFQATT, CDR2 SNEGSKA (reference sequence). V dropped 7 bases and J dropped 5 bases, with 17 bases sitting between them. There are 13 residues in the CDR3. Template switching supplied a universal primer site; unique molecular identifiers were carried on the cDNA. One entry per CDR3 protein results from TCRdb running MiXCR on the 5' RACE reads. The sample contains about 890,000 distinct CDR3 sequences, over 9% of which appear only once. This sample was also put to use in a study of yellow fever vaccine responses in identical twins.

The TCR comes from a woman in her late teens or twenties in good health. The chain is built from TRBV20-1 and TRBJ1-1; TRBD1 is a possible D gene (5 bases). The sequencing input was PBMCs. The chain's CDR3 is CSVRGSGTTEAFF. As DNA, the CDR3 is TGCAGTGTTAGGGGATCGGGGACTACTGAAGCTTTCTTT.